These T cell receptor beta chains were read from a single sample in a study of cytomegalovirus exposure and HLA in healthy donors. Repertoires were generated with immunoSEQ multiplex PCR, while TCRdb's copy carries only in-frame clones and drops some. The repertoire holds approximately 190,000 clones, about 83% seen once, with less than 2% in the top ten. Material for sequencing was PBMCs. The receptor set was obtained from a man in his forties or fifties in good health and CMV-seropositive. The CDR3 runs from the conserved cysteine through the conserved F or W. D genes are given only for firm matches. Size values are once, few and many counts, or a class for expanded clones, and some rows have none.

clone size	V gene	J gene	D gene	CDR3 DNA	CDR3 protein
-	TRBV19	TRBJ2-1	-	TGTGCCAGTAGTGTGGCCGGGACTCTCGCTGAGCAGTTCTTC	CASSVAGTLAEQFF
-	TRBV12-2	TRBJ2-7	-	TGTGCAAGTCGCTTAGCCCCCCCAAGCGACGAGCAGTACTTC	CASRLAPPSDEQYF
-	TRBV7-9	TRBJ2-1	TRBD2	TGTGCCAGCAGCTCACTAGCGTCCCAGTTGGGGAGCTCCTACAATGAGCAGTTCTTC	CASSSLASQLGSSYNEQFF
-	TRBV10-3	TRBJ1-4	-	TGTGCCATCAGTGAAGGCAGGTTCCCCGAAAAACTGTTTTTT	CAISEGRFPEKLFF
-	TRBV7-9	TRBJ1-1	TRBD1	TGTGCCAGCAGCGATTACAGGGGTATGAACACTGAAGCTTTCTTT	CASSDYRGMNTEAFF
-	TRBV19	TRBJ1-2	TRBD1	TGTGCCAGTACCACACCCGGACAGGGGAACTATGGCTACACCTTC	CASTTPGQGNYGYTF
-	TRBV4-2	TRBJ2-2	TRBD1	TGTGCCAGCAGCCACCTACCGGGACAGGGGGCTGACGGGGAGCTGCTTTTT	CASSHLPGQGADGELLF
-	TRBV30	TRBJ2-3	TRBD2	TGTGCCTGGAGTGTAAGCGGGAGTAATACGCAGTATTTT	CAWSVSGSNTQYF
-	TRBV19	TRBJ2-1	TRBD2	TGTGCCAGTAGTGGCGGACTAGCGGTCTGGGATGAGCAGTTCTTC	CASSGGLAVWDEQFF
-	TRBV7-8	TRBJ2-1	TRBD2	TGTGCCAGCAGCCCAGGACTAGCGGGAACAGAGTACAATGAGCAGTTCTTC	CASSPGLAGTEYNEQFF
-	TRBV29-1	TRBJ2-7	TRBD1	TGCAGCGTTGGACAGGGGGGCGGCGAGCAGTACTTC	CSVGQGGGEQYF
few	TRBV5-8	TRBJ2-1	TRBD1	TGTGCCAGCAGCCGGGACAGGGGCACCTACAATGAGCAGTTCTTC	CASSRDRGTYNEQFF
-	TRBV5-6	TRBJ1-1	-	TGTGCCAGCAGCTTGTGGCAGGCGTGGGCTGAAGCTTTCTTT	CASSLWQAWAEAFF
-	TRBV7-8	TRBJ2-7	-	TGTGCCAGCAGCCCCCCAGGGGGGCAAGGCGAGCAGTACTTC	CASSPPGGQGEQYF
-	TRBV5-1	TRBJ2-7	TRBD1	TGCGCCAGCAGCAGGGACAGTGGCTCCTACGAGCAGTACTTC	CASSRDSGSYEQYF
-	TRBV15	TRBJ1-2	TRBD1	TGTGCCACCAGCAGAGGCGACAGGGGAGTGTTTGGCTACACCTTC	CATSRGDRGVFGYTF